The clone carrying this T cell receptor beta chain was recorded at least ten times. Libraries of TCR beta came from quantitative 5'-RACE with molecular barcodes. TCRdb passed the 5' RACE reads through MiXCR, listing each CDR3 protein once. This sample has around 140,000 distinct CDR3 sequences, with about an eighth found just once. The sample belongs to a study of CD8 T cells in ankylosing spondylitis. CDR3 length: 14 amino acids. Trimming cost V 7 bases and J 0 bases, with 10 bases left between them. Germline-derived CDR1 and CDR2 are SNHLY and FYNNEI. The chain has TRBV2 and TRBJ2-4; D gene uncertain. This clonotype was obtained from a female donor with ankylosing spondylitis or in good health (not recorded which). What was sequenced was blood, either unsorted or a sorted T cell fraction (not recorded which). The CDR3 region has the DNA TGTGCCAGCAAAGGAACTGTAGCCAAAAACATTCAGTACTTC. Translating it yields CASKGTVAKNIQYF.